The rows below give T cell receptor beta chains drawn from one sample of a study of shared clonotypes between healthy human individuals. Here immunoSEQ multiplex PCR was the method, and the copy in TCRdb shows in-frame clones only, minus some. The sample holds about 230,000 clones, under 80% seen once. Sequencing was carried out using memory CD4+ T cells sorted from blood. The receptors here all came from a man aged 30-40 years in good health. The conserved cysteine and the conserved F or W are not part of the CDR3 here. Fields, in order: J gene, clone size, V gene, CDR3 protein. Only part of the rows carry a size: once, few, many, or a class if the clone is expanded.

J gene: TRBJ1-2
clone size: NA
V gene: TRBV7-9
CDR3 protein: ASSLEGGGYT

J gene: TRBJ2-1
clone size: few
V gene: TRBV5-6
CDR3 protein: ASSRQGNEQF

J gene: TRBJ1-1
clone size: once
V gene: TRBV7-2
CDR3 protein: ASSLLQGNTEAF

J gene: TRBJ2-3
clone size: NA
V gene: TRBV15
CDR3 protein: ATGPPGFGDTQY

J gene: TRBJ2-7
clone size: NA
V gene: TRBV5-4
CDR3 protein: ASSTKPGTGGLEQY

J gene: TRBJ2-6
clone size: NA
V gene: TRBV11-2
CDR3 protein: ASSSLLRGRAGGANVLT

J gene: TRBJ1-1
clone size: NA
V gene: TRBV5-1
CDR3 protein: ASSSTGVVTEAF

J gene: TRBJ2-6
clone size: NA
V gene: TRBV7-9
CDR3 protein: AEYDSGANVLT

J gene: TRBJ2-5
clone size: NA
V gene: TRBV29-1
CDR3 protein: SVGLGRGSGTQY

J gene: TRBJ2-7
clone size: NA
V gene: TRBV6-5
CDR3 protein: ASSPTSGSAEQY

J gene: TRBJ2-1
clone size: once
V gene: TRBV5-4
CDR3 protein: ASSPGGSSSYNEQF

J gene: TRBJ1-1
clone size: many
V gene: TRBV7-6
CDR3 protein: ASSLSEGAEAF

J gene: TRBJ2-1
clone size: NA
V gene: TRBV6-5
CDR3 protein: ASTQLAGGVGEQF

J gene: TRBJ1-2
clone size: few
V gene: TRBV27
CDR3 protein: ASSLMGQGGYT

J gene: TRBJ1-5
clone size: NA
V gene: TRBV5-1
CDR3 protein: ASSSQGAVDQPQH

J gene: TRBJ2-3
clone size: NA
V gene: TRBV5-1
CDR3 protein: ASSLEVAGADTQY

J gene: TRBJ1-4
clone size: NA
V gene: TRBV28
CDR3 protein: ASRDNLREKLF

J gene: TRBJ2-5
clone size: NA
V gene: TRBV2
CDR3 protein: ASTGTGRETQY

J gene: TRBJ1-1
clone size: NA
V gene: TRBV2
CDR3 protein: ASNIEGSLNTEAF

J gene: TRBJ2-7
clone size: few
V gene: TRBV5-6
CDR3 protein: ASSLGVRLEQY

J gene: TRBJ2-2
clone size: NA
V gene: TRBV27
CDR3 protein: ASSFLAGAVGELF

J gene: TRBJ2-7
clone size: NA
V gene: TRBV28
CDR3 protein: ASSSVYEQY

J gene: TRBJ2-3
clone size: NA
V gene: TRBV7-8
CDR3 protein: ASSQARVTDTQY

J gene: TRBJ2-1
clone size: NA
V gene: TRBV5-1
CDR3 protein: ASSIGLAGGNEQF

J gene: TRBJ2-1
clone size: many
V gene: TRBV7-9
CDR3 protein: ASSEGAYNEQF

J gene: TRBJ2-7
clone size: few
V gene: TRBV5-1
CDR3 protein: ASSLGGLAGSDEQY

J gene: TRBJ2-5
clone size: NA
V gene: TRBV2
CDR3 protein: ATQGTGETQY

J gene: TRBJ2-5
clone size: once
V gene: TRBV27
CDR3 protein: ASSLGLAGRIVETQY

J gene: TRBJ2-1
clone size: NA
V gene: TRBV10-1
CDR3 protein: ASSDLNEQF

J gene: TRBJ2-1
clone size: NA
V gene: TRBV5-1
CDR3 protein: ASSPKLAGEYNEQF

J gene: TRBJ2-7
clone size: few
V gene: TRBV27
CDR3 protein: ASRSSGRASEQY

J gene: TRBJ2-3
clone size: NA
V gene: TRBV28
CDR3 protein: ASSPKEGTVSTDTQY

J gene: TRBJ2-1
clone size: NA
V gene: TRBV7-7
CDR3 protein: ASSLGPGTGNSYNEQF

J gene: TRBJ2-2
clone size: NA
V gene: TRBV9
CDR3 protein: ASTRGDRVSGELF

J gene: TRBJ2-7
clone size: NA
V gene: TRBV6-1
CDR3 protein: ASTRDRAHEQY

J gene: TRBJ2-6
clone size: NA
V gene: TRBV6-5
CDR3 protein: ASTGAGANVLT

J gene: TRBJ1-5
clone size: NA
V gene: TRBV4-2
CDR3 protein: ASSQAAGRVDQPQH

J gene: TRBJ2-5
clone size: NA
V gene: TRBV7-9
CDR3 protein: ASSPPIGQQETQY

J gene: TRBJ1-2
clone size: NA
V gene: TRBV7-2
CDR3 protein: ASSLAVGQTNYGYT

J gene: TRBJ1-2
clone size: NA
V gene: TRBV7-2
CDR3 protein: ASSPRDRVYYT

J gene: TRBJ2-5
clone size: NA
V gene: TRBV11-1
CDR3 protein: ASSEGQGRAQY

J gene: TRBJ1-2
clone size: NA
V gene: TRBV18
CDR3 protein: ASLDPGNYGYT

J gene: TRBJ2-5
clone size: NA
V gene: TRBV27
CDR3 protein: ASTRPGTETQY

J gene: TRBJ1-1
clone size: NA
V gene: TRBV5-1
CDR3 protein: ASSLGLGSTEAF

J gene: TRBJ2-1
clone size: NA
V gene: TRBV7-3
CDR3 protein: ASSLRGSRGLNEQF

J gene: TRBJ1-1
clone size: once
V gene: TRBV10-3
CDR3 protein: AISPGQGLTEAF

J gene: TRBJ1-3
clone size: once
V gene: TRBV6-1
CDR3 protein: ASTDRISGNTIY

J gene: TRBJ2-1
clone size: NA
V gene: TRBV2
CDR3 protein: AGGTMDPRRF

J gene: TRBJ2-5
clone size: NA
V gene: TRBV5-5
CDR3 protein: ASSLGTSLVLGAETQY